These 20 T cell receptor beta chains were sequenced from one sample in a study of OX40 agonist ivuxolimab in advanced cancers. The data were produced by immunoSEQ multiplex PCR, yet TCRdb's version contains in-frame clones alone and is incomplete. The sample contains about 50,000 clones, about 93% of which appear only once. The sample here was CD4+ or CD8+ T cells sorted from blood, taken in a trial of the OX40 agonist ivuxolimab. These receptors all come from an adult with an advanced solid tumor such as melanoma, head and neck, liver or kidney cancer.

This sequence joins TRBV27 and TRBJ2-3, with D perhaps matching TRBD2 (6 bases). CDR3 length equals 14 residues. Trimming left V 4 bases short and J 5 bases short, with 13 bases between. Germline assignment: CDR1 MNHEY and CDR2 SMNVEV (reference sequence). The CDR3 loop is CASSWAPGGDTQYF. For the CDR3, the DNA is TGTGCCAGCAGTTGGGCCCCCGGGGGAGATACGCAGTATTTT.

The V gene is TRBV10-3, the J gene TRBJ2-1; 8 nucleotides agree with TRBD2. The length of the CDR3 is 17 residues. The junction had 11 bases not matched to a gene; V was cut back by 3 bases and J by 4 bases. Germline V CDR1 and CDR2: ENHRY, SYGVKD. The CDR3 loop reads CAISDPLSTSGYNEQFF. The CDR3 region has the DNA TGTGCCATCAGTGACCCTCTCAGTACTAGCGGTTACAATGAGCAGTTCTTC.

The V gene is TRBV7-9, the J gene TRBJ2-1; D remains ambiguous. Germline lookup yields CDR1 SEHNR and CDR2 FQNEAQ (reference sequence). Trimming stripped 1 base from V and 9 bases from J, with 7 bases between. This CDR3 spans 12 amino acids. The CDR3 loop reads CASSLVSIEQFF. CDR3 bases: TGTGCCAGCAGCTTAGTGTCTATTGAGCAGTTCTTC.

The chain uses TRBV10-1 and TRBJ2-2, with no clear D. V lost 4 bases to trimming and J lost 1 base, with 10 bases between them. This CDR3 has 15 residues. Per the germline V gene, CDR1 is WNHNN and CDR2 is SYGVQD (reference sequence). CDR3 sequence (DNA): TGCGCCAGCAGTGGCCAAATTAAGAACACCGGGGAGCTGTTTTTT. Translation gives CASSGQIKNTGELFF.

This clone appeared a single time. The chain links TRBV4-1 to TRBJ2-7; D not resolved. The CDR3 consists of 13 residues. CDR1 and CDR2 from the germline V gene are MGHRA and YSYEKL. V shed 1 base and J shed 2 bases, with 6 bases lying between them. DNA for the CDR3: TGCGCCAGCAGCCAAGCAACACCCTACGAGCAGTACTTC. Its translation: CASSQATPYEQYF.

The chain recombines TRBV10-2 with TRBJ2-7, with D possibly TRBD2 on 5 matching bases. Trimming left V 2 bases short and J 7 bases short, with 15 bases between. The germline CDR1 and CDR2 sequences are WSHSY and SAAADI. This CDR3 contains 14 residues. The CDR3, as DNA: TGCGCCAGCAGTGAGGACGGGATAGCCTGGGAGCAGTACTTC. Its translation is CASSEDGIAWEQYF.

This clone showed up just once. The rearrangement uses TRBV5-1 and TRBJ1-3; 7 positions agree with TRBD1. This CDR3 comprises 14 residues. Germline assignment: CDR1 SGHRS and CDR2 YFSETQ. V lost 4 bases to trimming and J lost 1 base; unmatched junction nucleotides: 2. CDR3 sequence (DNA): TGCGCCAGCAGCGCGACAGGGTCTGGAAACACCATATATTTT. Amino acid sequence: CASSATGSGNTIYF.

This clone was observed a single time. The V gene is TRBV4-3, the J gene TRBJ2-7; D is unclear. This CDR3 is 15 amino acids long. V lost 4 bases and J 0 bases, leaving 13 bases between the germline ends. Germline lookup yields CDR1 LGHNA and CDR2 YSLEER. As DNA, the CDR3 is TGCGCCAGCAGCCGAGGTGTGGCTAGCTCCTACGAGCAGTACTTC. This translates into CASSRGVASSYEQYF.

This chain links TRBV18 with TRBJ2-7; 10 nucleotides match TRBD1. The V gene's germline CDR1 is KGHSH and CDR2 LQKENI. CDR3 length: 15 amino acids. V was clipped by 8 bases and J by 2 bases; unmatched bases: 9. CDR3 in amino acids: CASLTTGTGAYEQYF. CDR3 DNA: TGTGCCAGCCTGACGACCGGGACAGGGGCCTACGAGCAGTACTTC.

This chain joins TRBV28 and TRBJ2-1, with TRBD2 as a possible D gene (6 bases). Germline-derived CDR1 and CDR2 are MDHEN and SYDVKM. This CDR3 has 12 amino acids. The V end was cut by 8 bases, the J end by 7 bases, with 12 bases between. CDR3 DNA sequence: TGTGCCAGCGGGGTTGGGGGGAATGAGCAGTTCTTC. Translating gives CASGVGGNEQFF.

This sequence joins TRBV27 and TRBJ2-1, with D possibly TRBD2 on 6 matching bases. V was cut by 5 bases and J by 6 bases, with 23 bases left in between. The CDR3 loop spans 17 amino acids. The germline V gene has CDR1 MNHEY and CDR2 SMNVEV (reference sequence). The DNA for the CDR3 is TGTGCCAGCAGTGTAAGCAGGTGGGGGAGGAAAGGCAATGAGCAGTTCTTC. It translates to CASSVSRWGRKGNEQFF.

This chain joins TRBV6-1 and TRBJ2-1, with D possibly being TRBD2 (6 bases). V lost 5 bases, J lost 6 bases, and 8 bases lay in between. The CDR3 is made up of 12 amino acids. Germline assignment: CDR1 MNHNS and CDR2 SASEGT. This chain's CDR3 is CASSHSGNEQFF. CDR3 sequence (DNA): TGTGCCAGCAGTCATAGCGGCAATGAGCAGTTCTTC.

The chain recombines TRBV30 with TRBJ2-1, with 7 bases lining up with TRBD1. The CDR3 runs to 15 residues. CDR1 GTSNPN and CDR2 SVGIG come from the germline V gene (reference sequence). V was clipped by 4 bases and J by 4 bases; unmatched bases: 10. The CDR3 DNA follows: TGTGCCTGGATATTGAGGGACAGACGGTACAATGAGCAGTTCTTC. Translated: CAWILRDRRYNEQFF.

The chain is built from TRBV4-3 and TRBJ1-1; 7 bases are a match to TRBD1. This CDR3 comprises 14 residues. Germline assignment: CDR1 LGHNA and CDR2 YSLEER. Germline trimming cut 2 bases from V and 4 bases from J; bases unmatched to any gene: 4. The CDR3: CASSQYQGGTEAFF. The CDR3 DNA reads as TGCGCCAGCAGCCAATATCAGGGGGGCACTGAAGCTTTCTTT.

The rearrangement joins TRBV19 to TRBJ1-2; 10 bases match TRBD1. The CDR3 has 11 residues. The germline V gene has CDR1 LNHDA and CDR2 SQIVND (reference sequence). Germline trimming cut 7 bases from V and 13 bases from J; bases unmatched to any gene: 6. The DNA of the CDR3 is TGTGCCAGTATCGGGACAGGGGAGAGCACCTTC. It yields the protein CASIGTGESTF.

The gene calls are TRBV28 and TRBJ2-7; a possible D gene is TRBD1 (6 bases). The CDR3 loop spans 12 amino acids. The V end was cut by 6 bases, the J end by 6 bases, with 12 bases between. Germline values: CDR1 MDHEN, CDR2 SYDVKM. This chain's CDR3 is CASRTGIGEQYF. CDR3 DNA: TGTGCCAGCAGAACAGGGATCGGCGAGCAGTACTTC.

This sequence joins TRBV7-9 and TRBJ2-7; TRBD1 might be the D (6 bases). This CDR3 has 15 amino acids. Trimming removed 5 bases from V and 1 base from J, with 15 bases in between. CDR1 and CDR2 (germline): SEHNR, FQNEAQ (reference sequence). The CDR3 DNA reads as TGTGCCAGCAGCCCCAGGACAGCCGATTCCTACGAGCAGTACTTC. Translating gives CASSPRTADSYEQYF.

The CDR3 DNA reads as TGTGCCAGTAGGGCCCAGCGGGAGGAAAACGAGCAGTACTTC. Protein sequence: CASRAQREENEQYF. The chain joins TRBV19 to TRBJ2-7; 9 nucleotides align to TRBD2. Germline V lookup: CDR1 LNHDA, CDR2 SQIVND (reference sequence). The length of the CDR3 is 14 residues. V shed 6 bases and J 5 bases; nucleotides not matched to a gene: 8.

The V call is TRBV10-3, the J call TRBJ2-7; D unclear. Germline CDR1 is ENHRY and CDR2 is SYGVKD. CDR3 length: 11 amino acids. The ends were cut back, 10 bases at V and 4 bases at J, with 11 bases in the middle. In DNA, the CDR3 is TGTGCCACCTCCGCCCCGTACGAGCAGTACTTC. This sequence encodes CATSAPYEQYF.

This clone was found once. This chain connects TRBV11-2 to TRBJ2-1; a weak D match, TRBD2 (5 bases). CDR3 size: 12 residues. The V and J ends lost 0 bases and 8 bases respectively, with 5 bases between them. The germline V gene has CDR1 SGHAT and CDR2 FQNNGV. This CDR3 is CASSLDGDEQFF. CDR3 bases: TGTGCCAGCAGCTTAGACGGGGATGAGCAGTTCTTC.